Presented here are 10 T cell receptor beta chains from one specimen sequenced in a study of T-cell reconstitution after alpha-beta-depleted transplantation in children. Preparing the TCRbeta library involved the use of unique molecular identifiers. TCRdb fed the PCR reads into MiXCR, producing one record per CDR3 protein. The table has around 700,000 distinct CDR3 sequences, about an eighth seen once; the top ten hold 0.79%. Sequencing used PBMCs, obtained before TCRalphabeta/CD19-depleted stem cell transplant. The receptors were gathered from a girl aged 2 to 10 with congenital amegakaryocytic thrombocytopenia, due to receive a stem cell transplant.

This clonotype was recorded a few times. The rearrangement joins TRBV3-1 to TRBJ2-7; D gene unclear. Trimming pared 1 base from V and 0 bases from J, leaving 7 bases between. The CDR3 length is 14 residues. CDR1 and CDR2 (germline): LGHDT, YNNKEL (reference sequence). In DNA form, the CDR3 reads TGTGCCAGCAGCCAAGCCTACAGCTCCTACGAGCAGTACTTC. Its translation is CASSQAYSSYEQYF.

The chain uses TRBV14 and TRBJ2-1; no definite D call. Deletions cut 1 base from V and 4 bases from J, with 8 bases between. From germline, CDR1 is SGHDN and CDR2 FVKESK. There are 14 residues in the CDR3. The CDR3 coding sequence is TGTGCCAGCAGCCAAGGTCCCGAATACAATGAGCAGTTCTTC. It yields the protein CASSQGPEYNEQFF.

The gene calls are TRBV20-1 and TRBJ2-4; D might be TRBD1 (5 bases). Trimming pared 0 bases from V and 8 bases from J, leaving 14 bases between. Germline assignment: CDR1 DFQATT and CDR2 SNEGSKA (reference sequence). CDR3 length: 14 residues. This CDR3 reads CSARDWGAGHIQYF. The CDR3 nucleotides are TGCAGTGCTAGAGATTGGGGCGCAGGACACATTCAGTACTTC.

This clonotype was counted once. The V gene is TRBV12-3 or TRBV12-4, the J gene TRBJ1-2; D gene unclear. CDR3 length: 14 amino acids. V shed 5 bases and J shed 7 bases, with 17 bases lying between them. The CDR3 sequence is CASSHNPGFGGYTF. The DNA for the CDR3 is TGTGCCAGCAGTCATAATCCCGGCTTTGGTGGCTACACCTTC.

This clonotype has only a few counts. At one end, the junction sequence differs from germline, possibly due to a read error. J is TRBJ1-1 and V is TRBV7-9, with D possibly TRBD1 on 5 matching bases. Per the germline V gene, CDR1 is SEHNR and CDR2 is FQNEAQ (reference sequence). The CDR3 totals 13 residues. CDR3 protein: CASSSPGHTEAFF. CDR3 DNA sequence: TGTGCCAGCAGTTCTCCCGGACACACAGAAGCTTTCTTT. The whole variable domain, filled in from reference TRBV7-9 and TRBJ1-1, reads DTGVSQNPRHKITKRGQNVTFRCDPISEHNRLYWYRQTLGQGPEFLTYFQNEAQLEKSRLLSDRFSAERPKGSFSTLEIQRTEQGDSAMYLCASSSPGHTEAFFGQGTRLTVV.

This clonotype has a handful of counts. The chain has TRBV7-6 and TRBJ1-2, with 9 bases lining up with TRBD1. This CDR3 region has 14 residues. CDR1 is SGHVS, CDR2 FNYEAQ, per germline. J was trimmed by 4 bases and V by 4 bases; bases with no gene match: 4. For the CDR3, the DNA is TGTGCCAGCAGCTCCGAGGACAGGGGCTATGGCTACACCTTC. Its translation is CASSSEDRGYGYTF. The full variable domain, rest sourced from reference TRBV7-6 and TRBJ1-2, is GAGVSQSPRYKVTKRGQDVALRCDPISGHVSLYWYRQALGQGPEFLTYFNYEAQQDKSGLPNDRFSAERPEGSISTLTIQRTEQRDSAMYRCASSSEDRGYGYTFGSGTRLTVV.

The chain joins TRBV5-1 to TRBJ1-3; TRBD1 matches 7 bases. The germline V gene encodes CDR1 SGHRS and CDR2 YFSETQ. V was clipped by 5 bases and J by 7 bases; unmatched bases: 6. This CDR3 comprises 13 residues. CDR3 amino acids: CASRMQGDNTIYF. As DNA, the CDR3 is TGCGCCAGCAGAATGCAGGGGGACAACACCATATATTTT.

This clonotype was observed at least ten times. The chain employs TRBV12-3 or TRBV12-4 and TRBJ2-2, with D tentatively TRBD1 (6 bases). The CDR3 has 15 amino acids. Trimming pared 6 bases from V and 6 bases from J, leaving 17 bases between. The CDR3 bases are TGTGCCAGCAGCCCCTGGGTCCCAGGGGCCGGGGAGCTGTTTTTT. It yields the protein CASSPWVPGAGELFF.

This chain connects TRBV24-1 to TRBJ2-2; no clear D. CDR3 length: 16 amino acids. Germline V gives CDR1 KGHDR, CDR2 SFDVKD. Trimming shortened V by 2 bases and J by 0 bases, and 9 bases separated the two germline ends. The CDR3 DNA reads TGTGCCACCAGTGATTGGAGAAGATCGAACACCGGGGAGCTGTTTTTT. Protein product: CATSDWRRSNTGELFF.

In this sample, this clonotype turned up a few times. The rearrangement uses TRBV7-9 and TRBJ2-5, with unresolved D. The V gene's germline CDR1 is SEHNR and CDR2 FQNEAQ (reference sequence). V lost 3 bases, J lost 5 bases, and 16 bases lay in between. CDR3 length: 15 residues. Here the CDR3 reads CASSFLAEMHETQYF. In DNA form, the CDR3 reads TGTGCCAGCAGCTTCCTTGCGGAGATGCACGAGACCCAGTACTTC. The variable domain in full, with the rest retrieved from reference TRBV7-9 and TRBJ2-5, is DTGVSQNPRHKITKRGQNVTFRCDPISEHNRLYWYRQTLGQGPEFLTYFQNEAQLEKSRLLSDRFSAERPKGSFSTLEIQRTEQGDSAMYLCASSFLAEMHETQYFGPGTRLLVL.